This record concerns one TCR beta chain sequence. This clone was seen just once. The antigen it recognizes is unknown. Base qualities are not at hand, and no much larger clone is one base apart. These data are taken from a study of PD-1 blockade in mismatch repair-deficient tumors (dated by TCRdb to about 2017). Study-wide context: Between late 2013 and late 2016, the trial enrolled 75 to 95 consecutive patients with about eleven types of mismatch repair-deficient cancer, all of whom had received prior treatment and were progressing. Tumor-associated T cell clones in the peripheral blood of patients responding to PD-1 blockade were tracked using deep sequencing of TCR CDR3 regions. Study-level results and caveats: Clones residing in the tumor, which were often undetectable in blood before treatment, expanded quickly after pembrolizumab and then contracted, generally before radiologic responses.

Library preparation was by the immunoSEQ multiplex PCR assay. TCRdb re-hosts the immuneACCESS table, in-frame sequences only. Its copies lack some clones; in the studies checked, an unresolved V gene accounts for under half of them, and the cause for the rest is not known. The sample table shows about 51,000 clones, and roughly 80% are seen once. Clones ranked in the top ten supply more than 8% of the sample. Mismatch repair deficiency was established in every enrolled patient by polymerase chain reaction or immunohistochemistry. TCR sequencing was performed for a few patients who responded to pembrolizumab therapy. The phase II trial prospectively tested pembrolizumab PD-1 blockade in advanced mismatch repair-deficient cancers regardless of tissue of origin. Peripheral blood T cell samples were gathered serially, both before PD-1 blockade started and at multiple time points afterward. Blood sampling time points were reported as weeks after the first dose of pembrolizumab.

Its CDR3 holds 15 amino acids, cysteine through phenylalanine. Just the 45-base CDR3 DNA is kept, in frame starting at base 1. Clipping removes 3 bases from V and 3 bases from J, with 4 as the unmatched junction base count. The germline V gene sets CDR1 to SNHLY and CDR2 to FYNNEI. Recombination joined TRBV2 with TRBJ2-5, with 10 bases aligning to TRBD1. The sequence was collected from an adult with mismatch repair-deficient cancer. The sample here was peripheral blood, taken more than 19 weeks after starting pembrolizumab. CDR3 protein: CASSDRDRGEETQYF. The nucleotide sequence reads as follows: TGTGCCAGCAGTGATCGGGACAGGGGAGAAGAGACCCAGTACTTC.